The clone carrying this T cell receptor (beta chain) was recorded only once. These data come from a study of blood T cell repertoires in COVID-19. Study summary: Nucleic acid was either cDNA or gDNA, and it came from T cells, B-cell-depleted T cells, or PBMCs.

Original handling: Scientists estimated how many nucleated cells there were by amplifying reference gene primers. Here immunoSEQ multiplex PCR was the method, and the copy in TCRdb shows in-frame clones only, minus some. V, J and clone size were drawn from that table, and D and trimming were deduced from the DNA. The sample consists of some 120,000 clones, 88% of them appearing once. The sequenced material came from peripheral blood. The source of this sequence is a woman between 45 and 60 years old with active or convalescent COVID-19.

The CDR3 coding sequence is TGCGCCAGCAGCCAAGTCGTGACAGATTACAATGAGCAGTTCTTC. This codes for CASSQVVTDYNEQFF. This chain links TRBV4-3 with TRBJ2-1, with a weak D call TRBD1 (5 bases). This CDR3 has 15 residues. V was shortened by 1 base and J by 4 bases, with 11 bases between the two germline ends. Germline CDR1 and CDR2: LGHNA and YSLEER.